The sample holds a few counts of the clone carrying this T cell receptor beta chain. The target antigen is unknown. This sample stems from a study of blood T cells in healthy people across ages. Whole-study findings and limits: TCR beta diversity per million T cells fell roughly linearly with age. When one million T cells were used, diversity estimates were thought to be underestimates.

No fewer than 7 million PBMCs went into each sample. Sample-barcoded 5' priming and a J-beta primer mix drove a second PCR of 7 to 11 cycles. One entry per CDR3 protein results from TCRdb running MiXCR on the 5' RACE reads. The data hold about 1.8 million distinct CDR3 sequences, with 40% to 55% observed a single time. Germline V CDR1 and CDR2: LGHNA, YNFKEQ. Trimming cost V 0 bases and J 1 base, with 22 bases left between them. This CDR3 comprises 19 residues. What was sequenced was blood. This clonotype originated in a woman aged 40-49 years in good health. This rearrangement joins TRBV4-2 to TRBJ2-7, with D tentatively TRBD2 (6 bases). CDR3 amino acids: CASSQDLRSAGGDSYEQYF. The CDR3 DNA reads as TGTGCCAGCAGCCAAGATCTTAGGTCGGCCGGGGGTGATTCCTACGAGCAGTACTTC.